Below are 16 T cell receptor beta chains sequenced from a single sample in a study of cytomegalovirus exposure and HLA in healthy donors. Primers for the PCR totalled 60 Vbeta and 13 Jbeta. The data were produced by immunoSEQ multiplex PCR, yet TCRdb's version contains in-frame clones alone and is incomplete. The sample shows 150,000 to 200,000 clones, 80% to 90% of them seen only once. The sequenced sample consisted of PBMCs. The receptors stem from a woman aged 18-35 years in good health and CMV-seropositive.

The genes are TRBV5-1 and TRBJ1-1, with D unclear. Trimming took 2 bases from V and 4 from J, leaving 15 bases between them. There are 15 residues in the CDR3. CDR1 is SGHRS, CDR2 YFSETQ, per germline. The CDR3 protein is CASSFLVHRGTEAFF. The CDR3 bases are TGCGCCAGCAGCTTCTTGGTTCATCGAGGCACTGAAGCTTTCTTT.

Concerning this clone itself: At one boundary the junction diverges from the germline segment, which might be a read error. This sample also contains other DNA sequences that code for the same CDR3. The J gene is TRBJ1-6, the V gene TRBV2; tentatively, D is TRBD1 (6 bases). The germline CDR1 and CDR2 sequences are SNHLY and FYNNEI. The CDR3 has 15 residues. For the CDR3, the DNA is TGTGCCAGCAGGACTGGACAGTCGGAAAATTCACCCCTCCACTTC. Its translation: CASRTGQSENSPLHF.

The DNA of the CDR3 is TGCGCCAGCAGCCAAGATGTGGGGGGGCTCACAGATACGCAGTATTTT. Amino acids: CASSQDVGGLTDTQYF. The chain joins TRBV4-1 to TRBJ2-3, with TRBD2 as a possible D gene (7 bases). Germline CDR1 MGHRA, CDR2 YSYEKL. V gave up 0 bases and J gave up 2 bases, with 12 bases separating them. CDR3 length: 16 residues.

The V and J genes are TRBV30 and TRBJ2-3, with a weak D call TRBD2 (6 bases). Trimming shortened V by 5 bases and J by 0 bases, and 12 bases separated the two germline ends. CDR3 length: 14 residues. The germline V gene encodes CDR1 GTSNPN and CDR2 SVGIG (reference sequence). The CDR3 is CAWPGLTSTDTQYF. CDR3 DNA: TGTGCCTGGCCTGGACTAACTAGCACAGATACGCAGTATTTT.

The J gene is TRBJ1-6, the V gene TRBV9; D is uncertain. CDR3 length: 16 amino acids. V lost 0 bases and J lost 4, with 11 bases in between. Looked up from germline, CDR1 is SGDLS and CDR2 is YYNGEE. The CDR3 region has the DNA TGTGCCAGCAGCGTAGGACCGGCGGGATATAATTCACCCCTCCACTTT. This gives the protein CASSVGPAGYNSPLHF.

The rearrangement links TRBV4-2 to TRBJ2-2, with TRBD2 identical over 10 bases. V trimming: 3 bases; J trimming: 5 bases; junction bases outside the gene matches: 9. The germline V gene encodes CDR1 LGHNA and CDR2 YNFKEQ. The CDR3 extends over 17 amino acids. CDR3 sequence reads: CASSQGTGTSVTGELFF. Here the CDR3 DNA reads TGTGCCAGCAGCCAGGGTACCGGGACTAGCGTTACCGGGGAGCTGTTTTTT.

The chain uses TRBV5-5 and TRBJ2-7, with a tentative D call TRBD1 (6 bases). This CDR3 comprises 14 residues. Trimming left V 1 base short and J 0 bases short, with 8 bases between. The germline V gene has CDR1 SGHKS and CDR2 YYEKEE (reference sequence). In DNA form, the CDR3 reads TGTGCCAGCAGCTTGACAGGGACCTCCTACGAGCAGTACTTC. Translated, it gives CASSLTGTSYEQYF.

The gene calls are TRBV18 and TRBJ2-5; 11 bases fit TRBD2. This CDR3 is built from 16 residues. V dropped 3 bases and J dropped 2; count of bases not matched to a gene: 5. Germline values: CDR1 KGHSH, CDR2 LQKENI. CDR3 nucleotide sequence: TGTGCCAGCTCACCGAGAGTAGCGGGGGGGCAAGAGACCCAGTACTTC. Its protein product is CASSPRVAGGQETQYF. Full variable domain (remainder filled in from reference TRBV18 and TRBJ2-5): NAGVMQNPRHLVRRRGQEARLRCSPMKGHSHVYWYRQLPEEGLKFMVYLQKENIIDESGMPKERFSAEFPKEGPSILRIQQVVRGDSAAYFCASSPRVAGGQETQYFGPGTRLLVL.

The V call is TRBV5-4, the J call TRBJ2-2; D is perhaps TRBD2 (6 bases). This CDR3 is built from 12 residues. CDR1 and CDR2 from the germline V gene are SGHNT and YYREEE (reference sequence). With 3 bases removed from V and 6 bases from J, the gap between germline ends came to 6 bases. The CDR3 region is CASSWGAGELFF. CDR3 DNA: TGTGCCAGCAGCTGGGGGGCCGGGGAGCTGTTTTTT.

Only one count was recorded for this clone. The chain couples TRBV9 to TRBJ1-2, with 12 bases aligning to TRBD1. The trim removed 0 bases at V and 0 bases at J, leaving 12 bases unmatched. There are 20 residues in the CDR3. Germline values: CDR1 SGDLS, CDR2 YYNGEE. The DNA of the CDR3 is TGTGCCAGCAGCGTAGGGGACAGGGGGCTCAAAGGAGCCTCTAACTATGGCTACACCTTC. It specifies CASSVGDRGLKGASNYGYTF.

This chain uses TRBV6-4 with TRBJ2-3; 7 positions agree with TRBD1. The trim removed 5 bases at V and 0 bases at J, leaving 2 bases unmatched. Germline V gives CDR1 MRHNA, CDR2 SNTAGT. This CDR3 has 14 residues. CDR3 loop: CASSKTGSTDTQYF. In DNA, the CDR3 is TGTGCCAGCAGTAAGACAGGGAGCACAGATACGCAGTATTTT.

DNA for the CDR3: TGTGCCTGGAGCAGGGCTAGGAGCGACTATGGCTACACCTTC. This gives the protein CAWSRARSDYGYTF. The chain has TRBV30 and TRBJ1-2; D may be TRBD1 (5 bases). The germline V gene encodes CDR1 GTSNPN and CDR2 SVGIG (reference sequence). CDR3 size: 14 residues. V lost 3 bases, J lost 3 bases, and 14 bases lay in between.

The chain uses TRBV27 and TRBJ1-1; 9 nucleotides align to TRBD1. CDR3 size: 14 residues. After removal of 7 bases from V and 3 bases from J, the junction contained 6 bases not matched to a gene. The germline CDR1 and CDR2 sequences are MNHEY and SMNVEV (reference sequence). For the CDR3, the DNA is TGTGCCAGCACCAGGGACAGGGAAGACACTGAAGCTTTCTTT. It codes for CASTRDREDTEAFF.

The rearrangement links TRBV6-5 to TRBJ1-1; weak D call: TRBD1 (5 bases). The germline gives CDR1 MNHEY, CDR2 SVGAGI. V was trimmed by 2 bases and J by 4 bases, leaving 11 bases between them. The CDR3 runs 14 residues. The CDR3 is CASSYVGGTTEAFF. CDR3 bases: TGTGCCAGCAGTTACGTGGGAGGGACCACTGAAGCTTTCTTT.

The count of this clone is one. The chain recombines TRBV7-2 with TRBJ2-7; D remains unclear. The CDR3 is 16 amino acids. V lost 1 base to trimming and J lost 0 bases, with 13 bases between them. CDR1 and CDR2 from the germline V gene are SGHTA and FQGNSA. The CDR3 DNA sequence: TGTGCCAGCAGCTTAGGTGCCAGGCCTTCCTCCTACGAGCAGTACTTC. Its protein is CASSLGARPSSYEQYF.

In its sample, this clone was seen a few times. The CDR3 coding sequence is TGTGCCAGAAGCTTAGGAATGGGCAGCAATATACCCTCCTATAATTCACCCCTCCACTTT. This sequence encodes CARSLGMGSNIPSYNSPLHF. V is TRBV5-3 and J is TRBJ1-6; D gene uncertain. TRBV5-3 is sorted into the ORF group, with uncertain function. The CDR3 runs to 20 residues. V shed 2 bases and J shed 0 bases, with 21 bases lying between them.